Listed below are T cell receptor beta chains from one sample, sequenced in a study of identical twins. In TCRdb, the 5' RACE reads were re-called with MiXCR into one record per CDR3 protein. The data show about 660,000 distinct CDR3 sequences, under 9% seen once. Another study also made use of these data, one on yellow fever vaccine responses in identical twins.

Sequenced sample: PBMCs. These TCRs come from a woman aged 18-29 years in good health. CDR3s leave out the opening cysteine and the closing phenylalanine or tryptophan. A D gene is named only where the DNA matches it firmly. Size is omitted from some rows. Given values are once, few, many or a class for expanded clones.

ASNPFFAQTKTDTQY,-,TRBV6-1,TRBJ2-3,few
ASSTSGTENEKLF,-,TRBV6-1,TRBJ1-4,many
ASRMGFTDTQY,-,TRBV6-1,TRBJ2-3,-
ASSVGTSLSTDTQY,TRBD2,TRBV6-4,TRBJ2-3,-
ASSAGPYEQY,-,TRBV7-9,TRBJ2-7,many
ASSQGGYYEQY,-,TRBV12-3/TRBV12-4,TRBJ2-7,-
SVGPRAVEQF,-,TRBV29-1,TRBJ2-1,-
AISEGQGSYEQY,TRBD1,TRBV10-3,TRBJ2-7,many
ASFPRGCYEQY,TRBD1,TRBV6-4,TRBJ2-7,many
ASSHGRSEGKLF,-,TRBV12-3/TRBV12-4,TRBJ1-4,few
ASSQFDTGELF,-,TRBV4-1,TRBJ2-2,few
ASSLGDSQTSEQF,-,TRBV12-3/TRBV12-4,TRBJ2-1,-
ASSGLAGGPYEQY,TRBD2,TRBV7-2,TRBJ2-7,-
ASSLSPKSYEQY,-,TRBV12-3/TRBV12-4,TRBJ2-7,-